The rows below give T cell receptor beta chains drawn from one sample of a study of blood T cell repertoires in COVID-19. Only in-frame clones appear in the TCRdb table, and some are missing; sequencing was by immunoSEQ multiplex PCR. The repertoire holds about 210,000 clones, with 80% as singletons. Material for sequencing was peripheral blood. All receptors come from a human donor in a cohort sampled during active COVID-19. Both conserved end residues are part of each CDR3. The D gene is left open where the match is weak. A clone size is listed for some rows: how often the clone was seen (once, few, many), or a class if it is expanded.

j_gene	abundance	d_gene	v_gene	CDR3nt	CDR3aa
TRBJ2-7	-	-	TRBV6-5	TGTGCCAGCAGTTTTTCTAGCTCCTACGAGCAGTACTTC	CASSFSSSYEQYF
TRBJ1-5	-	TRBD1	TRBV18	TGTGCCAGCTCACGGGACAGAATCAGCAATCAGCCCCAGCATTTT	CASSRDRISNQPQHF
TRBJ1-1	-	-	TRBV18	TGTGCCAGCTCACCAGGTCAGGGTGAAGCTTTCTTT	CASSPGQGEAFF
TRBJ1-2	-	-	TRBV28	TGTGCCAGCATGAGACAGAACTATGGCTACACCTTC	CASMRQNYGYTF
TRBJ2-5	-	TRBD1	TRBV7-8	TGTGCCAGCAGCTTAGGGGACAGACGAGAGACCCAGTACTTC	CASSLGDRRETQYF
TRBJ2-1	-	TRBD2	TRBV5-6	TGTGCCAGCAGCTGGGGGCTAGCGGGCTCCTACAATGAGCAGTTCTTC	CASSWGLAGSYNEQFF
TRBJ2-7	few	-	TRBV6-5	TGTGCCAGCAGTTACAACAGCGAGCAGTACTTC	CASSYNSEQYF
TRBJ1-1	-	-	TRBV4-1	TGCGCCAGCAGCCAAGGTTTTGAGACTTTCTTT	CASSQGFETFF
TRBJ2-1	-	TRBD2	TRBV6-2/TRBV6-3	TGTGCCAGCAGTTACTCGATCGGGACTAGCGTCCACAATGAGCAGTTCTTC	CASSYSIGTSVHNEQFF
TRBJ1-1	once	-	TRBV6-5	TGTGCCAGCAGTTACTTAGAGGGCGCAGCTTTCTTT	CASSYLEGAAFF
TRBJ2-2	-	TRBD1	TRBV3-1/TRBV3-2	TGTGCCAGCAGCCCGACAGGGCGGGACACCGGGGAGCTGTTTTTT	CASSPTGRDTGELFF
TRBJ1-5	-	-	TRBV15	TGTGCCACCAGCACCCTTAGGGGGTGGAGCAATCAGCCCCAGCATTTT	CATSTLRGWSNQPQHF
TRBJ1-2	-	TRBD1	TRBV7-2	TGTGCCAGCACTAAGGGGGCAACTAACTATGGCTACACCTTC	CASTKGATNYGYTF
TRBJ1-5	-	TRBD1	TRBV28	TGTGCCAGCAGTCCCCCCGGGACAGGGGGCTATCAGCCCCAGCATTTT	CASSPPGTGGYQPQHF
TRBJ2-2	-	-	TRBV6-2/TRBV6-3	TGTGCCAGCAGTTTCTACACCGGGGAGCTGTTTTTT	CASSFYTGELFF
TRBJ1-5	-	-	TRBV18	TGTGCCAGCTCACCGGACACTGGCAATCAGCCCCAGCATTTT	CASSPDTGNQPQHF
TRBJ2-7	-	-	TRBV7-9	TGTGCCAGCAGCTTAACCCCGATCTCGGGTTTACCCTACGAGCAGTACTTC	CASSLTPISGLPYEQYF
TRBJ2-7	-	TRBD2	TRBV7-2	TGTGCCAGCAGTTCGGGACTAGGGCCGCCTGAGGAGCAGTACTTC	CASSSGLGPPEEQYF
TRBJ1-1	-	-	TRBV6-2/TRBV6-3	TGTGCCAGCAGTTACGACAGTGAAGCTTTCTTT	CASSYDSEAFF
TRBJ1-6	-	-	TRBV6-7	TGTGCCAGCAGGCCTTCTCCGGGTCCGGGGAATTCACCCCTCCACTTT	CASRPSPGPGNSPLHF
TRBJ1-1	-	-	TRBV19	TGTGCCAGTAGTCTACAGCCGAACACTGAAGCTTTCTTT	CASSLQPNTEAFF
TRBJ2-7	-	TRBD2	TRBV27	TGTGCCAGCGGGACTACTATCAAGCAGTACTTC	CASGTTIKQYF
TRBJ2-5	-	-	TRBV19	TGTGCCAGTAAGAGTTTCGTCTCCTCGGGGCAAGAGACCCAGTACTTC	CASKSFVSSGQETQYF
TRBJ2-1	few	TRBD2	TRBV7-8	TGTGCCAGCAGCCTCCGACTAGGACTAGCGGGAGGGCAGTTCTTC	CASSLRLGLAGGQFF
TRBJ1-2	-	TRBD1	TRBV30	TGTGCCTGGAGTGCGCCCGGGACAGACTATGGCTACACCTTC	CAWSAPGTDYGYTF
TRBJ2-1	-	TRBD2	TRBV5-1	TGCGCCAGCAGCTTGTCGCTAGCGGCCTACAATGAGCAGTTCTTC	CASSLSLAAYNEQFF
TRBJ2-1	-	-	TRBV2	TGTGCCAGCAGTGTGGGGTCAGGGGCGGGGGATGAGCAGTTCTTC	CASSVGSGAGDEQFF
TRBJ1-2	-	TRBD1	TRBV29-1	TGCAGCGTTACAACAGGGGGATCTAACTATGGCTACACCTTC	CSVTTGGSNYGYTF
TRBJ2-7	-	TRBD1	TRBV4-3	TGCGCCAGCAGCCAAGATCGGTCGGGGACAGGGGGGATTTACGAGCAGTACTTC	CASSQDRSGTGGIYEQYF
TRBJ1-2	-	-	TRBV19	TGTGCCAGCCAGCCGGGCGGGGGGCTAGGCTATGGCTACACCTTC	CASQPGGGLGYGYTF
TRBJ1-2	-	TRBD1	TRBV9	TGTGCCAGCAGCTGGGACAGGTTGGGCAAAGACTACACCTTC	CASSWDRLGKDYTF
TRBJ1-1	-	-	TRBV5-1	TGCGCCAGCAGCTTGGTGGAGAGCACTGAAGCTTTCTTT	CASSLVESTEAFF
TRBJ2-5	-	-	TRBV5-4	TGTGCCAGCAGCAAGGGACTCCCTCTTAGGGGGACCCAGTACTTC	CASSKGLPLRGTQYF